These 21 T cell receptor beta chains were sequenced from one sample in a study of cytomegalovirus exposure and HLA in healthy donors (dated by TCRdb to about 2017). Library creation used the immunoSEQ multiplex PCR assay. For the multiplex PCR, a mixture combining 60 forward primers for TCR Vbeta segments and 13 reverse primers for TCR Jbeta segments was used. Sourced from immuneACCESS, this table was stored by TCRdb with only in-frame sequences that have V and J called. A share of the clones is absent; for the studies checked, an unresolved V gene accounts for under half, and the remainder has no known explanation. The sample table records over 110,000 clones; under 90% of these occur just once. The ten top clones hold less than 3% of the sample. The sequenced sample consisted of PBMCs. These TCRs come from a male donor in good health and CMV-seronegative.

This clone came up a few times. The rearrangement links TRBV10-3 to TRBJ1-2, with 7 bases fitting TRBD1. CDR3 length equals 11 residues. V lost 8 bases and J lost 7; bases outside the gene matches: 4. The germline CDR1 and CDR2 sequences are ENHRY and SYGVKD. The CDR3 region is CAIGQDGGYTF. CDR3 nucleotide sequence: TGTGCCATCGGACAGGATGGTGGCTACACCTTC.

The rearrangement joins TRBV4-3 to TRBJ2-7, with D perhaps matching TRBD1 (6 bases). The germline V gene has CDR1 LGHNA and CDR2 YSLEER. CDR3 length: 19 amino acids. Deletions cut 0 bases from V and 4 bases from J, with 25 bases between. The CDR3 region has the DNA TGCGCCAGCAGCCAAGATCCCATCCATCAGGGGCCGGGAAAGTACGAGCAGTACTTC. It codes for CASSQDPIHQGPGKYEQYF.

In its sample, this clone was seen a few times. The V gene is TRBV27, the J gene TRBJ2-7; no reliable D call. Germline loops: CDR1 MNHEY, CDR2 SMNVEV (reference sequence). The CDR3 contains 12 residues. Trimming removed 3 bases from V and 2 bases from J, with 5 bases in between. The CDR3, as DNA: TGTGCCAGCAGTTTCTCTGCCTACGAGCAGTACTTC. Protein sequence: CASSFSAYEQYF.

V usage is TRBV6-1 and J usage is TRBJ1-5; 8 bases align to TRBD1. CDR1 and CDR2 (germline): MNHNS, SASEGT. V trimming: 7 bases; J trimming: 5 bases; junction bases outside the gene matches: 4. The CDR3 runs 13 residues. The CDR3, as DNA: TGTGCCAGCACTCCGGACAGGGATCAGCCCCAGCATTTT. This translates into CASTPDRDQPQHF.

CDR3 amino acids: CASSTRTSGSIGEQFF. The CDR3 DNA follows: TGTGCCAGTAGTACCCGGACTAGCGGGAGTATTGGTGAGCAGTTCTTC. The rearrangement joins TRBV19 to TRBJ2-1; 13 nucleotides match TRBD2. Germline CDR1 reads LNHDA; CDR2 reads SQIVND (reference sequence). The CDR3 has 16 amino acids. V shed 4 bases, J shed 9 bases, and the junction held 9 bases outside the gene matches.

V and J are TRBV4-3 and TRBJ2-3; D perhaps matches TRBD2 (6 bases). V was cut by 0 bases and J by 2 bases, with 15 bases left in between. Germline CDR1 reads LGHNA; CDR2 reads YSLEER. CDR3 length: 17 residues. CDR3 sequence (DNA): TGCGCCAGCAGCCAAGATACGTACGGAGGGCCCACAGATACGCAGTATTTT. Protein: CASSQDTYGGPTDTQYF.

The genes are TRBV13 and TRBJ2-1; D call uncertain. CDR1 PRHDT and CDR2 FYEKMQ come from the germline V gene (reference sequence). The CDR3 is made up of 13 amino acids. V lost 5 bases, J lost 3 bases, and 8 bases lay in between. The CDR3 loop reads CASSPPGYNEQFF. CDR3 DNA sequence: TGTGCCAGCAGCCCCCCGGGCTACAATGAGCAGTTCTTC.

This chain links TRBV7-8 with TRBJ2-7; TRBD2 might be the D (6 bases). V was pared by 5 bases and J by 2 bases, with 16 bases between. The CDR3 sequence is 15 residues long. In germline, CDR1 is SGHVS, CDR2 FQNEAQ. The CDR3 DNA is TGTGCCAGCAGCAATAGACTAGTGGGTCCCTACGAGCAGTACTTC. Its protein is CASSNRLVGPYEQYF.

This clone was seen a single time. The chain recombines TRBV5-6 with TRBJ2-5; 7 bases are a match to TRBD2. Trimming removed 3 bases from V and 1 base from J; junction bases left unmatched: 6. The germline CDR1 and CDR2 sequences are SGHDT and YYEEEE. The CDR3 extends over 15 amino acids. The CDR3: CASSSWGGVQETQYF. The CDR3 region has the DNA TGTGCCAGCAGCTCGTGGGGGGGTGTCCAAGAGACCCAGTACTTC.

V usage is TRBV7-2 and J usage is TRBJ2-4; possible D gene TRBD1, 6 bases. The CDR3 totals 17 residues. Germline V gives CDR1 SGHTA, CDR2 FQGNSA. Trimming took off 5 bases at V and 0 bases at J, with 17 bases between the two ends. The CDR3 nucleotides are TGTGCCAGCAGCCCCCGGACAGCAGTACTAGCCAAAAACATTCAGTACTTC. It encodes CASSPRTAVLAKNIQYF.

The count of this clone is one. The CDR3 spells CASSSGEPYNEQFF. The CDR3, as DNA: TGTGCCAGCAGCAGCGGGGAACCCTACAATGAGCAGTTCTTC. This sequence joins TRBV28 and TRBJ2-1; 7 bases agree with TRBD2. Germline V gives CDR1 MDHEN, CDR2 SYDVKM. J lost 2 bases, V lost 6 bases, and 4 bases had no gene match. CDR3 length: 14 amino acids.

This chain uses TRBV11-2 with TRBJ2-3; D possibly corresponds to TRBD2 (6 bases). Trimming took off 4 bases at V and 11 bases at J, with 10 bases between the two ends. Germline assignment: CDR1 SGHAT and CDR2 FQNNGV. The CDR3 runs 11 residues. In DNA, the CDR3 is TGTGCCAGCAGCTCATGGGAGGTGCAGTATTTT. It translates to CASSSWEVQYF.

The V and J genes are TRBV27 and TRBJ2-7, with 7 bases aligning to TRBD1. The V segment lost 10 bases and the J segment 0 bases; nucleotides outside the gene matches: 9. Per germline, CDR1 MNHEY and CDR2 SMNVEV (reference sequence). The CDR3 consists of 14 residues. The CDR3 loop reads CATSPTGSSYEQYF. Written as DNA, the CDR3 is TGTGCCACCTCGCCGACAGGGAGCTCCTACGAGCAGTACTTC.

CDR3 loop: CAVTAEAFF. The CDR3 coding sequence is TGTGCCGTCACAGCTGAAGCTTTCTTT. The gene calls are TRBV7-9 and TRBJ1-1, with D uncertain. V shed 11 bases and J shed 6 bases, with 7 bases lying between them. Germline V CDR1 and CDR2: SEHNR, FQNEAQ (reference sequence). The CDR3 totals 9 residues.

V gene TRBV19 combines with J gene TRBJ2-3; the D gene is possibly TRBD2 (5 bases). V shed 10 bases and J shed 8 bases, with 22 bases lying between them. The germline gives CDR1 LNHDA, CDR2 SQIVND (reference sequence). This CDR3 has 14 residues. The CDR3 nucleotides read TGTGCCACCGCCGGGTCCCGAAACGGAGGTACGCAGTATTTT. This gives the protein CATAGSRNGGTQYF.

The chain employs TRBV7-6 and TRBJ1-1; D remains ambiguous. Germline CDR1 reads SGHVS; CDR2 reads FNYEAQ. Between the trimmed V and J ends, which lost 2 bases and 1 base, there was a span of 29 bases. The CDR3 has 21 residues. This chain's CDR3 is CASSLFPQRTGGHNSNTEAFF. In DNA form, the CDR3 reads TGTGCCAGCAGCTTATTCCCCCAAAGGACCGGCGGGCACAATTCGAACACTGAAGCTTTCTTT.

This clone has only one observation. The chain carries TRBV5-1 and TRBJ1-1, with 8 bases aligning to TRBD1. The length of the CDR3 is 15 residues. Trimming removed 3 bases from V and 5 bases from J; junction bases left unmatched: 9. CDR1 and CDR2 (germline): SGHRS, YFSETQ. The CDR3 loop is CASSSSATGETEAFF. CDR3 coding DNA: TGCGCCAGCAGCTCCAGCGCGACAGGGGAAACTGAAGCTTTCTTT.

The chain carries TRBV4-3 and TRBJ2-1, with TRBD2 matching 15 bases. V shed 6 bases, J shed 4 bases, and the junction held 7 bases outside the gene matches. Germline loops: CDR1 LGHNA, CDR2 YSLEER. The CDR3 has 17 amino acids. CDR3 protein: CASSIGLAGGVYNEQFF. DNA for the CDR3: TGCGCCAGCAGTATCGGACTAGCGGGAGGGGTATACAATGAGCAGTTCTTC.

The V gene is TRBV19, the J gene TRBJ2-7, with 9 bases identical to TRBD2. CDR3 length: 13 amino acids. The germline V gene has CDR1 LNHDA and CDR2 SQIVND (reference sequence). V lost 3 bases to trimming and J lost 5 bases; unmatched junction nucleotides: 2. In DNA, the CDR3 is TGTGCCAGTAGTATCCTAGCGGGACACGAGCAGTACTTC. It is translated as CASSILAGHEQYF.

The CDR3 DNA follows: TGTGCCAGCAGTGCTCTATACGAGCAGTACTTC. The encoded protein is CASSALYEQYF. The chain joins TRBV6-6 to TRBJ2-7; D gene unclear. The V gene's germline CDR1 is MNHNY and CDR2 SVGAGI (reference sequence). V shed 5 bases and J shed 4 bases, with 6 bases lying between them. The CDR3 length is 11 residues.

The chain uses TRBV25-1 and TRBJ2-7; D unresolved. With 11 bases removed from V and 1 base from J, the gap between germline ends came to 12 bases. The length of the CDR3 is 12 residues. Germline assignment: CDR1 MGHDK and CDR2 SYGVNS. CDR3 in amino acids: CASCGQSYEQYF. Here the CDR3 DNA reads TGTGCCTCGTGCGGTCAGTCCTACGAGCAGTACTTC.